The 25 T cell receptor beta chains listed next were all sequenced from one sample in a study of blood T cell repertoires in COVID-19. The method was immunoSEQ multiplex PCR; TCRdb's version includes in-frame clones alone and lacks a portion of them. The data show some 120,000 clones, roughly nine tenths seen once. Sequenced input: peripheral blood. These receptors were taken from a man aged 70-80 years with active or convalescent COVID-19.

CDR3 sequence reads: CASSAGQGAMKGYGYTF. CDR3 nucleotide sequence: TGTGCCAGCAGTGCGGGACAGGGGGCGATGAAAGGCTATGGCTACACCTTC. The chain combines TRBV6-1 with TRBJ1-2; 12 bases align to TRBD1. Germline CDR1 and CDR2: MNHNS and SASEGT. This CDR3 is built from 17 residues. The V and J ends lost 4 bases and 4 bases, in that order; junction bases with no gene match: 10.

The genes are TRBV27 and TRBJ1-3; 7 bases map to TRBD1. The V gene end was trimmed by 3 bases and the J gene end by 7 bases; junction bases not matched to a gene: 9. The CDR3 has 15 residues. Germline assignment: CDR1 MNHEY and CDR2 SMNVEV (reference sequence). CDR3 region: CASSFGGGAGNTIYF. CDR3 bases: TGTGCCAGCAGTTTTGGAGGGGGCGCAGGGAACACCATATATTTT.

This chain connects TRBV7-9 to TRBJ1-2; D gene unclear. In germline, CDR1 is SEHNR, CDR2 FQNEAQ (reference sequence). The V end lost 11 bases, the J end lost 4 bases, and 17 bases lay between the germline ends. The CDR3 runs 13 residues. DNA for the CDR3: TGTGCCGCGGGTCGTGTCGAGGGCTATGGCTACACCTTC. This codes for CAAGRVEGYGYTF.

The genes are TRBV10-3 and TRBJ1-2; D call uncertain. Germline V gives CDR1 ENHRY, CDR2 SYGVKD. V lost 0 bases and J 6 bases, leaving 11 bases between the germline ends. The CDR3 runs to 14 residues. CDR3 sequence: CAISESGRGHGYTF. As DNA, the CDR3 is TGTGCCATCAGTGAGTCAGGCCGAGGGCATGGCTACACCTTC.

This CDR3 reads CASSSGFNGETQYF. The CDR3 bases are TGTGCCAGCAGCTCGGGGTTTAATGGAGAGACCCAGTACTTC. This chain links TRBV11-3 with TRBJ2-5, with TRBD2 as a possible D gene (5 bases). With 4 bases removed from V and 4 bases from J, the gap between germline ends came to 13 bases. In germline, CDR1 is SGHNT, CDR2 YENEEA. The CDR3 covers 14 residues.

CDR3 nucleotides: TGTGCCAGCAGTGAGGTGGCGGGACAGGGGCCTGGGAACACTGAAGCTTTCTTT. Amino acid sequence: CASSEVAGQGPGNTEAFF. This sequence joins TRBV25-1 and TRBJ1-1; 10 bases match TRBD1. Germline CDR1 is MGHDK and CDR2 is SYGVNS. V trimming: 3 bases; J trimming: 1 base; junction bases outside the gene matches: 11. This CDR3 has 18 residues.

The chain carries TRBV29-1 and TRBJ2-5; TRBD1 agrees at 7 bases. CDR1 is SQVTM, CDR2 ANQGSEA, per germline. The CDR3 totals 15 residues. Trimming at V came to 3 bases and at J to 2 bases, leaving 9 bases not matched to a gene. CDR3 DNA: TGCAGCGTTGACGGAACACCGGGACAGCAAGAGACCCAGTACTTC. As protein: CSVDGTPGQQETQYF.

V usage is TRBV6-1 and J usage is TRBJ1-2; D is perhaps TRBD1 (5 bases). The CDR3 totals 13 residues. Looked up from germline, CDR1 is MNHNS and CDR2 is SASEGT. The V and J ends lost 0 bases and 8 bases respectively, with 10 bases between them. The CDR3 DNA reads as TGTGCCAGCAGTGAAGCGCAGGGTGGAGGCTACACCTTC. Translated, it gives CASSEAQGGGYTF.

The chain uses TRBV27 and TRBJ2-1; 8 positions match TRBD1. CDR1 is MNHEY, CDR2 SMNVEV, per germline (reference sequence). The CDR3 sequence is 13 residues long. V shed 2 bases and J 8 bases; nucleotides not matched to a gene: 2. The CDR3 loop is CASSLDRGDEQFF. Written as DNA, the CDR3 is TGTGCCAGCAGTTTAGACAGGGGCGATGAGCAGTTCTTC.

This clone was observed a handful of times. The genes are TRBV6-2 or TRBV6-3 and TRBJ1-6, with D maybe TRBD1 (6 bases). The length of the CDR3 is 13 residues. Germline CDR1 and CDR2: MNHEY and SVGEGT. V was shortened by 4 bases and J by 10 bases, with 11 bases between the two germline ends. The CDR3 region is CASSSGQLSPLHF. As DNA, the CDR3 is TGTGCCAGCAGTTCAGGACAGTTATCACCCCTCCACTTT.

This clone was seen a handful of times. This chain links TRBV28 with TRBJ2-5; 8 nucleotides align to TRBD1. Germline values: CDR1 MDHEN, CDR2 SYDVKM. The CDR3 covers 15 residues. The V gene end was trimmed by 7 bases and the J gene end by 1 base; junction bases not matched to a gene: 8. CDR3 bases: TGTGCCAGCAACTGGGACAGGAGATTCCAAGAGACCCAGTACTTC. This encodes CASNWDRRFQETQYF.

This sequence joins TRBV5-1 and TRBJ2-7, with 14 bases fitting TRBD2. Trimming cost V 0 bases and J 6 bases; bases outside gene matches: 5. The CDR3 loop spans 16 amino acids. Germline lookup yields CDR1 SGHRS and CDR2 YFSETQ. The CDR3 nucleotides read TGCGCCAGCAGCTTGGGACGGACTAGCGGGAGGATCGAGCAGTACTTC. It translates to CASSLGRTSGRIEQYF.

This clone was seen a single time. The chain links TRBV7-9 to TRBJ2-3; D is uncertain. CDR1 is SEHNR and CDR2 is FQNEAQ in the germline V gene (reference sequence). The CDR3 sequence is 15 residues long. V was trimmed by 3 bases and J by 0 bases, leaving 10 bases between them. The CDR3 sequence: CASSLQASSTDTQYF. The CDR3 bases are TGTGCCAGCAGCTTGCAGGCGTCTAGCACAGATACGCAGTATTTT.

The rearrangement joins TRBV3-1 (or the pseudogene TRBV3-2) to TRBJ2-3, with 14 positions matching TRBD2. V lost 1 base, J lost 3 bases, and 0 bases stayed unmatched. The CDR3 is made up of 16 amino acids. Germline V CDR1 and CDR2: LGHDT, YNNKEL (reference sequence). The CDR3 here is CASSQGTSGRTDTQYF. CDR3 DNA sequence: TGTGCCAGCAGCCAAGGGACTAGCGGGAGGACAGATACGCAGTATTTT.

This clone occurred a few times. This chain uses TRBV19 with TRBJ2-7, with 9 bases fitting TRBD2. Germline V CDR1 and CDR2: LNHDA, SQIVND (reference sequence). V lost 0 bases, J lost 4 bases, and 10 bases stayed unmatched. The CDR3 spans 17 residues. CDR3 sequence: CASSIEVASGITYEQYF. CDR3 nucleotides: TGTGCCAGTAGTATAGAGGTGGCTAGCGGGATCACTTACGAGCAGTACTTC.

This clone has only one observation. The gene calls are TRBV28 and TRBJ2-3; D perhaps matches TRBD2 (6 bases). The germline CDR1 and CDR2 sequences are MDHEN and SYDVKM. This CDR3 region has 13 residues. V gave up 8 bases and J gave up 6 bases, with 15 bases separating them. The CDR3 DNA follows: TGTGCCAGCTCCAAAGCGGGTTCGGATACGCAGTATTTT. It specifies CASSKAGSDTQYF.

The chain combines TRBV19 with TRBJ1-2; 10 nucleotides match TRBD1. CDR1 and CDR2 from the germline V gene are LNHDA and SQIVND (reference sequence). This CDR3 comprises 13 residues. V gave up 5 bases and J gave up 8 bases; unmatched junction bases: 5. In DNA form, the CDR3 reads TGTGCCAGTAGTCCGGGACAGGGGCGAGGCTACACCTTC. Protein sequence: CASSPGQGRGYTF.

The gene calls are TRBV28 and TRBJ2-7; TRBD2 is a possible D gene (5 bases). In germline, CDR1 is MDHEN, CDR2 SYDVKM. V lost 4 bases and J lost 4, with 17 bases in between. This CDR3 is 15 amino acids long. The CDR3 is CASSSHSVGNYEQYF. CDR3 DNA sequence: TGTGCCAGCAGTTCTCATTCGGTCGGGAATTACGAGCAGTACTTC.

The chain carries TRBV7-2 and TRBJ1-4, with D unclear. Germline CDR1 is SGHTA and CDR2 is FQGNSA. Trimming removed 1 base at V and 5 bases at J, with 11 bases between. The CDR3 runs 15 residues. The CDR3: CASSLVRGPNEKLFF. As DNA, the CDR3 is TGTGCCAGCAGCTTAGTCAGAGGGCCAAATGAAAAACTGTTTTTT. Using reference TRBV7-2 and TRBJ1-4 for the parts outside the CDR3, the full variable domain is GAGVSQSPSNKVTEKGKDVELRCDPISGHTALYWYRQSLGQGLEFLIYFQGNSAPDKSGLPSDRFSAERTGGSVSTLTIQRTQQEDSAVYLCASSLVRGPNEKLFFGSGTQLSVL.

This chain connects TRBV19 to TRBJ1-1, with a possible D match to TRBD1 (6 bases). Trimming removed 5 bases at V and 1 base at J, with 11 bases between. CDR1 LNHDA and CDR2 SQIVND come from the germline V gene (reference sequence). CDR3 length: 14 residues. The CDR3 reads CASSLKGQNTEAFF. The CDR3 region has the DNA TGTGCCAGTAGTCTGAAGGGACAGAACACTGAAGCTTTCTTT.

The chain joins TRBV7-9 to TRBJ1-2; D might be TRBD1 (5 bases). Germline loops: CDR1 SEHNR, CDR2 FQNEAQ (reference sequence). The V end lost 1 base, the J end lost 7 bases, and 7 bases lay between the germline ends. The CDR3 totals 12 residues. CDR3 in amino acids: CASSLETAGYTF. For the CDR3, the DNA is TGTGCCAGCAGCTTAGAGACAGCTGGCTACACCTTC.

The gene calls are TRBV9 and TRBJ1-4; D perhaps matches TRBD1 (6 bases). Trimming left V 0 bases short and J 3 bases short, with 9 bases between. Looked up from germline, CDR1 is SGDLS and CDR2 is YYNGEE. This CDR3 is 15 amino acids long. The CDR3 nucleotides are TGTGCCAGCAGCGTAGTAGGGACATCTAATGAAAAACTGTTTTTT. Amino acids: CASSVVGTSNEKLFF.

V gene TRBV10-2 combines with J gene TRBJ1-4, with 7 bases matching TRBD1. The CDR3 spans 15 residues. Germline CDR1 reads WSHSY; CDR2 reads SAAADI. V was clipped by 11 bases and J by 4 bases; unmatched bases: 13. CDR3 sequence reads: CACRRTWDSNEKLFF. CDR3 nucleotides: TGCGCCTGCCGCCGCACCTGGGACAGTAATGAAAAACTGTTTTTT.

V and J are TRBV29-1 and TRBJ2-3; 9 positions agree with TRBD2. Losses at the gene ends were 4 bases for V and 6 bases for J; bases not matched to a gene: 8. This CDR3 comprises 14 residues. Germline CDR1 is SQVTM and CDR2 is ANQGSEA. The CDR3 protein is CSVVAGGPSDTQYF. The DNA for the CDR3 is TGCAGCGTTGTGGCGGGAGGGCCCTCGGATACGCAGTATTTT.

This CDR3 is CASRGHPYNEQFF. The CDR3 coding sequence is TGTGCCAGCAGGGGACACCCCTACAATGAGCAGTTCTTC. V usage is TRBV28 and J usage is TRBJ2-1, with D maybe TRBD1 (6 bases). In germline, CDR1 is MDHEN, CDR2 SYDVKM. V was trimmed by 6 bases and J by 2 bases, leaving 8 bases between them. This CDR3 is 13 amino acids long.